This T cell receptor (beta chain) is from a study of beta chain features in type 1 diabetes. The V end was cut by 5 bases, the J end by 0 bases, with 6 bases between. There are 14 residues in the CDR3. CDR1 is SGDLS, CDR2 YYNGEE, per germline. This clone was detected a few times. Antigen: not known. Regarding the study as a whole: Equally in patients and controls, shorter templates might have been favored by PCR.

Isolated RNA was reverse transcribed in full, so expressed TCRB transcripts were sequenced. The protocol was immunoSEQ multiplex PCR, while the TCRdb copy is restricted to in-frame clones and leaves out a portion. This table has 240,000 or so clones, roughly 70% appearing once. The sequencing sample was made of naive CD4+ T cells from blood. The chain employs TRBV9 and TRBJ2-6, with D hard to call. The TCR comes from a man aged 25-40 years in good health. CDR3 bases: TGTGCCAGCAGGGACCGCTCTGGGGCCAACGTCCTGACTTTC. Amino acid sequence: CASRDRSGANVLTF.